This T cell receptor beta chain was sequenced in a study of cytomegalovirus exposure and HLA in healthy donors. PCR amplification relied on 60 Vbeta primers (plus 13 Jbeta primers). TCRdb's copy holds only in-frame clones and misses some; the assay was immunoSEQ multiplex PCR. Its table lists 180,000 or so clones. The CDR3 totals 14 residues. V lost 8 bases to trimming and J lost 5 bases; unmatched junction nucleotides: 11. Germline V gene sequence: CDR1 MGHRA, CDR2 YSYEKL. The sample was PBMCs. The chain is built from TRBV4-1 and TRBJ2-7, with TRBD1 identical over 8 bases. The origin of this receptor is a boy under 18 in good health and CMV-seronegative. The CDR3 DNA follows: TGCGCCAGCGGGCCGCGACAGGGGTGGAACGAGCAGTACTTC. This codes for CASGPRQGWNEQYF.